The 8 T cell receptor beta chains in this list originate from one sample, sequenced in a study of T cell repertoires in cytomegalovirus infection. No antigen has been identified for these receptors. TCRdb itself ran the reads through MiXCR, one entry per CDR3 protein. The table has under 300,000 distinct CDR3 sequences, roughly a fifth seen once. Sample: cultured PBMCs, taken from culture after CMV antigen stimulation. Receptors originate from a human donor in good health (CMV status not recorded). Some clones in this sample may be carry-over from other donors' samples.

The V call is TRBV10-3, the J call TRBJ2-2; 11 nucleotides match TRBD1. The V gene end was trimmed by 6 bases and the J gene end by 4 bases; junction bases not matched to a gene: 10. This CDR3 has 17 amino acids. CDR1 and CDR2 (germline): ENHRY, SYGVKD. CDR3: CAIRARGQGDSTGELFF. As DNA, the CDR3 is TGTGCCATCAGGGCTCGGGGACAGGGGGACTCCACCGGGGAGCTGTTTTTT.

The chain couples TRBV5-1 to TRBJ1-1, with D tentatively TRBD1 (6 bases). CDR1 and CDR2 (germline): SGHRS, YFSETQ. The V gene lost 4 bases and the J gene lost 5 bases, with 18 bases spanning the gap. The CDR3 contains 15 residues. CDR3 sequence: CASSPVGGPGTEAFF. The CDR3 DNA reads TGCGCCAGCAGCCCAGTCGGGGGGCCCGGGACTGAAGCTTTCTTT.

The V call is TRBV7-2, the J call TRBJ1-5, with 7 bases fitting TRBD1. CDR3 length: 15 amino acids. V lost 1 base to trimming and J lost 6 bases; unmatched junction nucleotides: 6. Germline V gene data show CDR1 as SGHTA and CDR2 as FQGNSA. Here the CDR3 DNA reads TGTGCCAGCAGCTTAGAAACAGGGGAATTTCAGCCCCAGCATTTT. Translating gives CASSLETGEFQPQHF.

There are many counts of this clonotype. The chain joins TRBV7-2 to TRBJ2-7, with unresolved D. Deletions cut 5 bases from V and 5 bases from J, with 7 bases between. The CDR3 spans 11 residues. The germline CDR1 and CDR2 sequences are SGHTA and FQGNSA. CDR3 in amino acids: CASSRFDEQYF. CDR3 in DNA: TGTGCCAGCAGCAGGTTTGACGAGCAGTACTTC.

This clonotype was found many times. This sequence joins TRBV7-9 and TRBJ2-1; 8 bases agree with TRBD1. J was trimmed by 7 bases and V by 4 bases; bases with no gene match: 9. The CDR3 extends over 15 amino acids. The germline gives CDR1 SEHNR, CDR2 FQNEAQ (reference sequence). CDR3 sequence (DNA): TGTGCCAGCAGCTCTGGACAGGGTAGGGGTAATGAGCAGTTCTTC. As protein: CASSSGQGRGNEQFF.

The V call is TRBV7-2, the J call TRBJ2-5, with 7 positions matching TRBD1. The germline V gene has CDR1 SGHTA and CDR2 FQGNSA. The CDR3 runs to 14 residues. The trim removed 5 bases at V and 5 bases at J, leaving 8 bases unmatched. As DNA, the CDR3 is TGTGCCAGCAGCCCGACAGGGAGAAGGGAGACCCAGTACTTC. Translation: CASSPTGRRETQYF.

J is TRBJ2-3 and V is TRBV7-3; D may be TRBD2 (5 bases). Trimming stripped 1 base from V and 3 bases from J, with 14 bases between. The CDR3 runs to 16 residues. Germline loops: CDR1 SGHTA, CDR2 FQGTGA. CDR3 bases: TGTGCCAGCAGCTTAAAGGGAGTATGGGGTACAGATACGCAGTATTTT. Translation: CASSLKGVWGTDTQYF.

This sequence joins TRBV2 and TRBJ2-7, with 11 bases aligning to TRBD2. The CDR3 is 13 residues long. The germline V gene has CDR1 SNHLY and CDR2 FYNNEI. With V trimmed by 7 bases and J by 1 base, 0 bases remained unmatched. CDR3 coding DNA: TGTGCCAGCACTAGCGGGAGGTCCTACGAGCAGTACGTC. It specifies CASTSGRSYEQYV.